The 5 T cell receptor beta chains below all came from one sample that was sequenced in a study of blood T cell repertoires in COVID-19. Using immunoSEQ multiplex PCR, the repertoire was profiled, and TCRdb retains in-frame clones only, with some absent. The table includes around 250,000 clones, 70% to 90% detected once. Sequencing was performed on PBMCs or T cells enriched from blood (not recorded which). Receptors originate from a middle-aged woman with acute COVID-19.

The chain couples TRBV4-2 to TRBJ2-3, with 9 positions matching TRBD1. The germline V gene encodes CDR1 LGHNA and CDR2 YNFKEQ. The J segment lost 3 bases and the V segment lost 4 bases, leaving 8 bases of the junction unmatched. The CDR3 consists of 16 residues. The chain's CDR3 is CASSLTGTGMTDTQYF. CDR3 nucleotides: TGTGCCAGCAGCCTGACCGGGACAGGGATGACAGATACGCAGTATTTT.

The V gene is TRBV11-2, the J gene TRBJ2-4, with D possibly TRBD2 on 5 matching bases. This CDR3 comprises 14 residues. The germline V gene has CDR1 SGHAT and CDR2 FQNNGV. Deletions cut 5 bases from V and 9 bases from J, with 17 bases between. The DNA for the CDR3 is TGTGCCAGCAGCCCACGGGAAGGGTTTGCCATTCAGTACTTC. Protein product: CASSPREGFAIQYF.

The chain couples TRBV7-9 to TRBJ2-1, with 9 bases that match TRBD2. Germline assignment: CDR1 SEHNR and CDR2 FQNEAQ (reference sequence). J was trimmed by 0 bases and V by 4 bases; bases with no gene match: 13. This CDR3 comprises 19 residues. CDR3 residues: CASSSNPRLAGSSYNEQFF. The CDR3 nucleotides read TGTGCCAGCAGCTCCAACCCGCGGCTAGCGGGGAGCTCCTACAATGAGCAGTTCTTC.

CDR3 in DNA: TGTGCCAGCAGTGAAGCTTTCCGGTACACTGAAGCTTTCTTT. Amino acids: CASSEAFRYTEAFF. The chain carries TRBV2 and TRBJ1-1, with D hard to call. CDR3 size: 14 residues. Germline CDR1 and CDR2: SNHLY and FYNNEI. The V end was cut by 0 bases, the J end by 3 bases, with 8 bases between.

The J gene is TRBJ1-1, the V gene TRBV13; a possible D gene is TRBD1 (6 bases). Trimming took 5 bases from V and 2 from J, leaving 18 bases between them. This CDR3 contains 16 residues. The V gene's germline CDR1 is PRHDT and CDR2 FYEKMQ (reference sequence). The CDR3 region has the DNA TGTGCCAGCAGCCGGGCCACAGGGCCGGGTAACACTGAAGCTTTCTTT. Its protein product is CASSRATGPGNTEAFF.